This TCR beta chain came from a study of blood T cells in healthy people across ages. Study-level background: Template switching caught about one barcoded beta molecule for each two T cells. Study-wide findings and caveats: The recorded TCR beta diversity per million T cells decreased in a roughly linear manner with age. Naive and antigen-experienced cells were not separated, limiting conclusive comparison.

The use of a sample-barcoded 5' primer and a J-beta primer mix characterized a second PCR of 7 to 11 cycles. Every cDNA molecule bore a tag from a template-switch adaptor containing 12 random nucleotides. TCRdb redid the calling of the 5' RACE reads with MiXCR, one entry per CDR3 protein. The profile covers about 690,000 distinct CDR3 sequences, with 40% to 45% appearing a single time and about 32% taken by the ten largest. The ends were cut back, 6 bases at V and 4 bases at J, with 14 bases in the middle. Germline V gene sequence: CDR1 LGHDT, CDR2 YNNKEL (reference sequence). The CDR3 runs to 14 residues. Of note for this clonotype: Its specificity is unknown.

The TCR comes from a man older than 75 in good health. Sequencing input: blood. The V gene is TRBV3-1, the J gene TRBJ2-3; TRBD1 is a possible D gene (5 bases). CDR3 region: CASRKMIGADTQYF. CDR3 coding DNA: TGTGCCAGCAGAAAGATGATAGGGGCAGATACGCAGTATTTT.